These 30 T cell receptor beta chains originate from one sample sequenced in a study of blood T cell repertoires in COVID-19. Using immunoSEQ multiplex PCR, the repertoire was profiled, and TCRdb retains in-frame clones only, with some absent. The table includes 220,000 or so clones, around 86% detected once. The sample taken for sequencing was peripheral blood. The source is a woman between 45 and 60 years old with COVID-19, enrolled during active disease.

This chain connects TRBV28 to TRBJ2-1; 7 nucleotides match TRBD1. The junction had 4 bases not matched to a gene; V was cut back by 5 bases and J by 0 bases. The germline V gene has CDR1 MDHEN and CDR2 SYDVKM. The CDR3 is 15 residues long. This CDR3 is CASSPPGGSYNEQFF. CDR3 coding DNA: TGTGCCAGCAGTCCCCCAGGGGGCTCCTACAATGAGCAGTTCTTC. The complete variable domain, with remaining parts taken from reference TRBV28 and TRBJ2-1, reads DVKVTQSSRYLVKRTGEKVFLECVQDMDHENMFWYRQDPGLGLRLIYFSYDVKMKEKGDIPEGYSVSREKKERFSLILESASTNQTSMYLCASSPPGGSYNEQFFGPGTRLTVL.

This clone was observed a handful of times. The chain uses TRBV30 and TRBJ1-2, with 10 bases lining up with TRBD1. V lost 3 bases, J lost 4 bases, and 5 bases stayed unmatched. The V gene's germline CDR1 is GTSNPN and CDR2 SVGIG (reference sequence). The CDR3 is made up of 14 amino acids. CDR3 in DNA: TGTGCCTGGAGAAAGACAGGGGGCATCTATGGCTACACCTTC. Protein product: CAWRKTGGIYGYTF.

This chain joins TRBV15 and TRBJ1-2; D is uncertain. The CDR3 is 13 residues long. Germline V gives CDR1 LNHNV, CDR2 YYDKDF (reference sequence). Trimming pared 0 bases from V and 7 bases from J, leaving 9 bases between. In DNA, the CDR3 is TGTGCCACCAGCAGAGATAACGTCGGTGGCTACACCTTC. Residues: CATSRDNVGGYTF.

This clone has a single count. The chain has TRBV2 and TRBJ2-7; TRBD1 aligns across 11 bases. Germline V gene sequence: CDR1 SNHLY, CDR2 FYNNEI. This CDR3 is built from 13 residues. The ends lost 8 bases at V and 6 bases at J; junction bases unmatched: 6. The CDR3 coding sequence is TGTGCCAGCTGCCGGGACAGGGGGACCGAGCAGTACTTC. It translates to CASCRDRGTEQYF.

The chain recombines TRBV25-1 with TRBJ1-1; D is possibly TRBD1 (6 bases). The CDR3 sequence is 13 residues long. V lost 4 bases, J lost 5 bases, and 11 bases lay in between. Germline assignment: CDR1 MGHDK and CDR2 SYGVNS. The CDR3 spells CASSVLRGTEAFF. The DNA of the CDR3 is TGTGCCAGCAGTGTATTGAGGGGGACTGAAGCTTTCTTT.

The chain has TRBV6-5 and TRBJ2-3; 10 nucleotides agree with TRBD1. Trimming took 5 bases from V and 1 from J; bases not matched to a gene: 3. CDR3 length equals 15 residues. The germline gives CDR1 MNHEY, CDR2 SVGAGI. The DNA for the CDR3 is TGTGCCAGCAGTCCGGGGACAGGGGGCACAGATACGCAGTATTTT. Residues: CASSPGTGGTDTQYF.

The CDR3 spells CAWSGGQGKTVNSPLHF. The CDR3 coding sequence is TGTGCCTGGAGTGGTGGACAGGGGAAGACGGTGAATTCACCCCTCCACTTT. The chain recombines TRBV30 with TRBJ1-6; 9 nucleotides match TRBD1. V shed 1 base, J shed 7 bases, and the junction held 11 bases outside the gene matches. The CDR3 spans 17 residues. Germline values: CDR1 GTSNPN, CDR2 SVGIG (reference sequence).

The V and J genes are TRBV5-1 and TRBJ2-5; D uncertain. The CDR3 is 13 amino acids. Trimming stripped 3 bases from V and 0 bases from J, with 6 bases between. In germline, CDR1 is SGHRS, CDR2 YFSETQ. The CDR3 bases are TGCGCCAGCAGCTCCCAGTACCAAGAGACCCAGTACTTC. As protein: CASSSQYQETQYF.

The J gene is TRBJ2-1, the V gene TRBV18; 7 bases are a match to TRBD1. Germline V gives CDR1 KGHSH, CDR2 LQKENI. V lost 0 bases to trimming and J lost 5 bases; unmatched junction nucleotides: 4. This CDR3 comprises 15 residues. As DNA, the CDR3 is TGTGCCAGCTCACCACCCGGGACAGCTAACAATGAGCAGTTCTTC. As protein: CASSPPGTANNEQFF.

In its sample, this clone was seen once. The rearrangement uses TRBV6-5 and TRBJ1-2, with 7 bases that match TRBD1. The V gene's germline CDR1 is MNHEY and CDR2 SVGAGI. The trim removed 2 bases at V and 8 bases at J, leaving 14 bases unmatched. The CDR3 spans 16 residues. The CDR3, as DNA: TGTGCCAGCAGTTACACGGGCAGGGGGGTGGGATACGGCTACACCTTC. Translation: CASSYTGRGVGYGYTF.

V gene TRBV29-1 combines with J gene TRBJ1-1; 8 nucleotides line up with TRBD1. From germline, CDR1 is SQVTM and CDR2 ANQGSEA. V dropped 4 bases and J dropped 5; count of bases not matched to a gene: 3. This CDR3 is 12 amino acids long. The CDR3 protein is CSVAQGETEAFF. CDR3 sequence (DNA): TGCAGCGTTGCACAGGGGGAGACTGAAGCTTTCTTT.

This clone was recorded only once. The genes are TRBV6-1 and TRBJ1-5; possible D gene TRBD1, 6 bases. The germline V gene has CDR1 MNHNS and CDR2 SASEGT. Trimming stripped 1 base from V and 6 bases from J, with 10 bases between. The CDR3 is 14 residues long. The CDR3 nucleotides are TGTGCCAGCAGTGAAGACAGGGTAGGTCAGCCCCAGCATTTT. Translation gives CASSEDRVGQPQHF.

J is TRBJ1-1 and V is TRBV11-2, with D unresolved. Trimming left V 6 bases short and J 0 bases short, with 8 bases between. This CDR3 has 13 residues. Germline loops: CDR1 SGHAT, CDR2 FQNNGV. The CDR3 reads CASRQTVNTEAFF. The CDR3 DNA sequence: TGTGCCAGCAGGCAAACAGTGAACACTGAAGCTTTCTTT.

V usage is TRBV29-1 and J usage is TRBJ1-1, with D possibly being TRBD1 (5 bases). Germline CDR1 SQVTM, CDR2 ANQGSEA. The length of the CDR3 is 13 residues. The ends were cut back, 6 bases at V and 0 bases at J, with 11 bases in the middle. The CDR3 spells CSVMTAMNTEAFF. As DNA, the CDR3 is TGCAGCGTAATGACAGCGATGAACACTGAAGCTTTCTTT.

CDR3 amino acids: CASSFQGSSNQPQHF. The CDR3 bases are TGTGCCAGCAGCTTCCAGGGATCGAGCAATCAGCCCCAGCATTTT. The chain has TRBV7-2 and TRBJ1-5; a weak D match, TRBD1 (5 bases). Germline assignment: CDR1 SGHTA and CDR2 FQGNSA. CDR3 length equals 15 residues. V lost 3 bases and J lost 1, with 10 bases in between.

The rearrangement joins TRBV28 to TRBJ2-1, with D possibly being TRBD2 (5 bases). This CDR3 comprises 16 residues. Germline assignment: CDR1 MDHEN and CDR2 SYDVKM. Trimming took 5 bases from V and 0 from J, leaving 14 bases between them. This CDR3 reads CASSPTSAGSYNEQFF. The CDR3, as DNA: TGTGCCAGCAGTCCGACCTCGGCGGGCTCCTACAATGAGCAGTTCTTC.

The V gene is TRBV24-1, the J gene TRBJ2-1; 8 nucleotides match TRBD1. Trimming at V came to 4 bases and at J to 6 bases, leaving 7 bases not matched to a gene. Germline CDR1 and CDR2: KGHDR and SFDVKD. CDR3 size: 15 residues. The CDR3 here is CATSDNWDRPNEQFF. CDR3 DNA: TGTGCCACCAGTGACAATTGGGACAGGCCCAATGAGCAGTTCTTC.

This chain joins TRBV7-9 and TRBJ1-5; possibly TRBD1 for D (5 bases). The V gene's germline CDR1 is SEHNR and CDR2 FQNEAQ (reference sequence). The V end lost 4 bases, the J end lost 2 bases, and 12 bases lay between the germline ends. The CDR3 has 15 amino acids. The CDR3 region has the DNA TGTGCCAGCAGCTCAACAGGAGATTGCAATCAGCCCCAGCATTTT. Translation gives CASSSTGDCNQPQHF.

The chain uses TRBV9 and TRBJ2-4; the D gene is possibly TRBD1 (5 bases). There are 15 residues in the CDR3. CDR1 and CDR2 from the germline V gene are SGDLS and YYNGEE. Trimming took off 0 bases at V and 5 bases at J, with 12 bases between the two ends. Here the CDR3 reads CASSVAGASENIQYF. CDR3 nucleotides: TGTGCCAGCAGCGTAGCTGGGGCCTCGGAAAACATTCAGTACTTC.

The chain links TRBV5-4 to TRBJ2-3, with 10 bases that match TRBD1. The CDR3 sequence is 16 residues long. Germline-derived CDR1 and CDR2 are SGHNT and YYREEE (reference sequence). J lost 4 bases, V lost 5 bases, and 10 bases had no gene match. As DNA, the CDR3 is TGTGCCAGCAGAGCCGACAGGGGGCTAACTGCAGATACGCAGTATTTT. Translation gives CASRADRGLTADTQYF.

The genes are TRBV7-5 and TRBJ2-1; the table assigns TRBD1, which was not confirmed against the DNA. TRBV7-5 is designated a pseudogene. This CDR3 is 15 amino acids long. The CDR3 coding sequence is TGTGCCAGAAGCTTACAGGGTTTCCCCTACAATGAGCAGTTCTTC. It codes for CARSLQGFPYNEQFF.

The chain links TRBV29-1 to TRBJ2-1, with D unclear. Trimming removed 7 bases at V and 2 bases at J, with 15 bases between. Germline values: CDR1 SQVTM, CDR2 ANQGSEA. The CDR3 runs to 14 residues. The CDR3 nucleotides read TGCAGCGCCATCGAAGCCACTACCTACAATGAGCAGTTCTTC. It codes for CSAIEATTYNEQFF.

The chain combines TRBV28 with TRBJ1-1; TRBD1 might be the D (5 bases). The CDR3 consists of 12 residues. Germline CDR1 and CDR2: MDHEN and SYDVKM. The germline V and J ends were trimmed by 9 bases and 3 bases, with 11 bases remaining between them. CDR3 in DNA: TGTGCCAGTGACAGAGGATACACTGAAGCTTTCTTT. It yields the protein CASDRGYTEAFF. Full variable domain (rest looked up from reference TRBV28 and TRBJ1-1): DVKVTQSSRYLVKRTGEKVFLECVQDMDHENMFWYRQDPGLGLRLIYFSYDVKMKEKGDIPEGYSVSREKKERFSLILESASTNQTSMYLCASDRGYTEAFFGQGTRLTVV.

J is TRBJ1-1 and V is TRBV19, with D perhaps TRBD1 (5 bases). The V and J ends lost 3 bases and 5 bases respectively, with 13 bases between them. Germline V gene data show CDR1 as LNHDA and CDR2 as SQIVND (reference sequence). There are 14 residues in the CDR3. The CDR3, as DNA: TGTGCCAGTAGTATCCAGGGTGTGGGGACTGAAGCTTTCTTT. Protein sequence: CASSIQGVGTEAFF.

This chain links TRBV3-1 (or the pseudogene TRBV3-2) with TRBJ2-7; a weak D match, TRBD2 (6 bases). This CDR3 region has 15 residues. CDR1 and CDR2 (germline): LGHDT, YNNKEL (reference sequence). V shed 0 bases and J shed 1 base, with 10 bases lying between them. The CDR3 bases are TGTGCCAGCAGCCAAGACCACGGGGGATCCTACGAGCAGTACGTC. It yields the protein CASSQDHGGSYEQYV.

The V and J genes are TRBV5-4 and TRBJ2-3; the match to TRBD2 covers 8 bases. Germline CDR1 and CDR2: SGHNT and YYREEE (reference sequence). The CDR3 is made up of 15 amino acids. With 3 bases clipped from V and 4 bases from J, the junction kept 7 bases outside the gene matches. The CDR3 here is CASSSREGQADTQYF. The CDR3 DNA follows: TGTGCCAGCAGCTCCCGGGAGGGCCAGGCAGATACGCAGTATTTT.

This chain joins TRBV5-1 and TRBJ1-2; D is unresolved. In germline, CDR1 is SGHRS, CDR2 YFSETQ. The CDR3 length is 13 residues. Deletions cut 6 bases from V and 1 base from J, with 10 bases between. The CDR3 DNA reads TGCGCCAGCACTCCCGAGGGTAACTATGGCTACACCTTC. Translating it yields CASTPEGNYGYTF. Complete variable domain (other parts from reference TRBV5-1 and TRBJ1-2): KAGVTQTPRYLIKTRGQQVTLSCSPISGHRSVSWYQQTPGQGLQFLFEYFSETQRNKGNFPGRFSGRQFSNSRSEMNVSTLELGDSALYLCASTPEGNYGYTFGSGTRLTVV.

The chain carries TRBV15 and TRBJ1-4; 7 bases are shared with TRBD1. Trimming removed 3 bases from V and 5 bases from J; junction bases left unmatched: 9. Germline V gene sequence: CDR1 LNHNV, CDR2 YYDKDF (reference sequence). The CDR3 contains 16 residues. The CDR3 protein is CATSRGNRGRNEKLFF. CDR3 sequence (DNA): TGTGCCACCAGCAGGGGGAACAGGGGAAGAAATGAAAAACTGTTTTTT.

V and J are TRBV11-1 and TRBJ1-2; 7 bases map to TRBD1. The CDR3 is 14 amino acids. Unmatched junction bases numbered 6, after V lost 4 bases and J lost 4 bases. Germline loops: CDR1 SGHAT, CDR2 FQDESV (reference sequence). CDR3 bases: TGTGCCAGCAGCTCCGCGACAGGGACCTATGGCTACACCTTC. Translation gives CASSSATGTYGYTF.

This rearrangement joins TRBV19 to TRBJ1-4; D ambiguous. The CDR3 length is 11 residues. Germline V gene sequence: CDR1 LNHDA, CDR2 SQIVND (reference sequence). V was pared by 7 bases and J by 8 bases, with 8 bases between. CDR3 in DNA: TGTGCCAGTAAGGGAGGAGAAAAACTGTTTTTT. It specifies CASKGGEKLFF.